These T cell receptor beta chains were read from a single sample in a study of response to subunit inactivated influenza vaccine. TCRdb passed the RT-PCR reads through MiXCR, listing each CDR3 protein once. Of around 480,000 distinct CDR3 sequences listed, 15% to 20% were seen once; the top ten hold 2.5% to 3.5%. The source was CD4+ T cells sorted from PBMCs, collected less than 25 months after vaccination. Receptor source: a man aged 50-75 years who received an inactivated influenza vaccine. CDR3s leave out the opening cysteine and the closing phenylalanine or tryptophan.

v_gene	j_gene	CDR3aa
TRBV20-1	TRBJ1-6	SAISGPSKNSPLH
TRBV5-1	TRBJ2-2	ASSPLAGDDTGELF
TRBV5-1	TRBJ2-1	ASSLAPRRLDEQF
TRBV7-2	TRBJ2-2	ASSLAPGAGELF
TRBV18	TRBJ1-1	ASSQNTENTEAF
TRBV20-1	TRBJ2-1	SARPLAGGYREQF
TRBV9	TRBJ2-3	ASSIGGRTDTQY
TRBV4-3	TRBJ1-6	ASSQFMTGQAGSPLH
TRBV29-1	TRBJ1-2	SVGDGYT
TRBV20-1	TRBJ2-1	SARDPQTGTYNEQF
TRBV11-2	TRBJ1-4	ASSTLMGAGRPSTNEKLF
TRBV6-2/TRBV6-3	TRBJ1-5	ASATDGGQPQH
TRBV5-1	TRBJ2-2	ASRLPSGTNTGELF
TRBV11-2	TRBJ2-1	ASSPTGTRGYNEQF
TRBV20-1	TRBJ1-1	SVYEQGGGSTEAF
TRBV29-1	TRBJ1-1	SAAVRHTEAF
TRBV19	TRBJ1-5	ASSIRTGTNNQPQH
TRBV12-3/TRBV12-4	TRBJ1-1	ASSLERGRFDFPEAF
TRBV20-1	TRBJ2-3	SARDFRTSGSTDTQY
TRBV2	TRBJ2-5	ASGWDTKETQY
TRBV20-1	TRBJ2-7	SARSIEQY
TRBV3-1	TRBJ1-1	ASSQHRQGEAF
TRBV20-1	TRBJ1-5	SALYGSVSNQPQH
TRBV20-1	TRBJ2-5	SASSPPPAQETQY
TRBV18	TRBJ2-7	ASSPMIGRGTEQY
TRBV5-1	TRBJ1-5	ASSLASGQNQPQH
TRBV12-3/TRBV12-4	TRBJ1-2	ASSFAEGGYT
TRBV4-2	TRBJ2-7	ASSQGYRIWGYEQY
TRBV25-1	TRBJ1-3	ASNAAGFGNTIY
TRBV3-1	TRBJ1-3	ASSPHGGNTIY
TRBV12-3/TRBV12-4	TRBJ2-5	ASRQNTEETQY
TRBV11-2	TRBJ1-6	ASSLVSYNSPLH